The next 18 T cell receptor beta chains were all read from a single sample in a study of shared T cell receptors in the human thymus. Sequencing used immunoSEQ multiplex PCR; TCRdb keeps in-frame clones, though not all of them. This sample has 450,000 to 650,000 clones; around 82% occur once, and the top ten carry about 0.014%. These data are also associated with another study on human thymus T cells.

Sequenced input: thymocytes. These receptors originate from a boy younger than two with a congenital heart defect.

J is TRBJ2-7 and V is TRBV7-2; TRBD2 is a possible D gene (5 bases). The CDR3 runs to 14 residues. Germline V CDR1 and CDR2: SGHTA, FQGNSA. V shed 5 bases and J shed 0 bases, with 11 bases lying between them. CDR3 in DNA: TGTGCCAGCAGCCACCGGAGGAGCTCCTACGAGCAGTACTTC. It codes for CASSHRRSSYEQYF.

The chain has TRBV4-2 and TRBJ2-4, with D perhaps matching TRBD1 (6 bases). The CDR3 spans 14 residues. Germline CDR1 LGHNA, CDR2 YNFKEQ. V was shortened by 0 bases and J by 9 bases, with 12 bases between the two germline ends. CDR3 loop: CASSQDRQGIIQYF. CDR3 DNA: TGTGCCAGCAGCCAAGATCGGCAGGGGATCATTCAGTACTTC.

This clone turned up a few times. The genes are TRBV29-1 and TRBJ2-1, with 7 positions matching TRBD2. This CDR3 comprises 16 residues. J gave up 4 bases and V 2 bases, and 11 bases lay outside the gene matches. CDR1 and CDR2 (germline): SQVTM, ANQGSEA. DNA of the CDR3: TGCAGCGTTGAACATTTGCGGGAGCGAGGTTACAATGAGCAGTTCTTC. It encodes CSVEHLRERGYNEQFF.

The CDR3 DNA sequence: TGCGCCAGCAGCCAAGAGGCTGGGGGGAAGAATGAGCAGTTCTTC. This encodes CASSQEAGGKNEQFF. The chain combines TRBV4-3 with TRBJ2-1, with D perhaps matching TRBD2 (6 bases). Germline values: CDR1 LGHNA, CDR2 YSLEER. Trimming removed 0 bases at V and 7 bases at J, with 13 bases between. CDR3 length equals 15 residues.

CDR3 sequence: CASSLDKRTDNEQFF. DNA of the CDR3: TGTGCCAGCAGCCTAGACAAGCGGACCGACAATGAGCAGTTCTTC. V and J are TRBV7-8 and TRBJ2-1; D might be TRBD2 (5 bases). The CDR3 length is 15 residues. Deletions cut 5 bases from V and 5 bases from J, with 16 bases between. CDR1 and CDR2 (germline): SGHVS, FQNEAQ.

This chain connects TRBV5-6 to TRBJ2-5, with TRBD1 as a possible D gene (6 bases). CDR1 is SGHDT, CDR2 YYEEEE, per germline. This CDR3 comprises 19 residues. V was shortened by 2 bases and J by 2 bases, with 25 bases between the two germline ends. As DNA, the CDR3 is TGTGCCAGCAGCTTTTGGGGGATCCAAGATCGGACAGATCAAGAGACCCAGTACTTC. Translating it yields CASSFWGIQDRTDQETQYF.

The rearrangement uses TRBV4-1 and TRBJ1-1; possibly TRBD1 for D (5 bases). With 1 base removed from V and 1 base from J, the gap between germline ends came to 16 bases. Germline V CDR1 and CDR2: MGHRA, YSYEKL. This CDR3 spans 17 amino acids. CDR3 nucleotide sequence: TGCGCCAGCAGCCAAGGGATGTGGAGGGGCCGGAACACTGAAGCTTTCTTT. Translation gives CASSQGMWRGRNTEAFF.

The chain couples TRBV5-4 to TRBJ1-1; a possible D gene is TRBD1 (6 bases). This CDR3 contains 13 residues. Germline V CDR1 and CDR2: SGHNT, YYREEE (reference sequence). Trimming stripped 1 base from V and 6 bases from J, with 10 bases between. CDR3 nucleotides: TGTGCCAGCAGCTTGTCCAGGGGTTCTGAAGCTTTCTTT. Its translation is CASSLSRGSEAFF.

A single count supports this clone. CDR3 region: CASSQGLESAYEQYF. For the CDR3, the DNA is TGCGCCAGCAGCCAGGGACTAGAGTCCGCCTACGAGCAGTACTTC. This chain links TRBV4-1 with TRBJ2-7, with 8 bases identical to TRBD2. Germline-derived CDR1 and CDR2 are MGHRA and YSYEKL. V gave up 3 bases and J gave up 2 bases; unmatched junction bases: 6. The CDR3 has 15 residues.

CDR3 nucleotides: TGCGCCAGCATAAGCCCCGTCTACAATGAGCAGTTCTTC. This translates into CASISPVYNEQFF. The chain is built from TRBV5-1 and TRBJ2-1; D is ambiguous. The CDR3 sequence is 13 residues long. Germline loops: CDR1 SGHRS, CDR2 YFSETQ. Trimming removed 6 bases at V and 3 bases at J, with 10 bases between.

This chain links TRBV6-5 with TRBJ1-5, with 7 bases lining up with TRBD1. V dropped 6 bases and J dropped 6; count of bases not matched to a gene: 5. The length of the CDR3 is 13 residues. The germline gives CDR1 MNHEY, CDR2 SVGAGI. The CDR3 loop reads CASSTQGGQPQHF. In DNA form, the CDR3 reads TGTGCCAGCAGCACCCAGGGGGGTCAGCCCCAGCATTTT.

The rearrangement links TRBV7-2 to TRBJ2-7; possible D gene TRBD1, 5 bases. The CDR3 loop spans 12 amino acids. The V gene's germline CDR1 is SGHTA and CDR2 FQGNSA. V shed 3 bases and J shed 4 bases, with 7 bases lying between them. CDR3: CASSFQGYEQYF. The DNA for the CDR3 is TGTGCCAGCAGCTTCCAGGGATACGAGCAGTACTTC.

This chain uses TRBV5-1 with TRBJ1-1, with 8 bases identical to TRBD1. Per germline, CDR1 SGHRS and CDR2 YFSETQ. V shed 3 bases, J shed 5 bases, and the junction held 6 bases outside the gene matches. There are 14 residues in the CDR3. The CDR3 loop is CASSSGQGGTEAFF. The CDR3, as DNA: TGCGCCAGCAGCTCTGGACAGGGTGGAACTGAAGCTTTCTTT. The full variable domain, rest sourced from reference TRBV5-1 and TRBJ1-1, is KAGVTQTPRYLIKTRGQQVTLSCSPISGHRSVSWYQQTPGQGLQFLFEYFSETQRNKGNFPGRFSGRQFSNSRSEMNVSTLELGDSALYLCASSSGQGGTEAFFGQGTRLTVV.

CDR3 protein: CASSQVAAGRWNTEAFF. CDR3 sequence (DNA): TGTGCCAGCAGCCAAGTGGCCGCAGGGAGGTGGAACACTGAAGCTTTCTTT. The chain couples TRBV4-2 to TRBJ1-1; weak D call: TRBD1 (5 bases). Germline V CDR1 and CDR2: LGHNA, YNFKEQ. This CDR3 is 17 amino acids long. The germline V and J ends were trimmed by 1 base and 1 base, with 16 bases remaining between them.

The V call is TRBV29-1, the J call TRBJ2-3; 9 nucleotides match TRBD2. V shed 3 bases, J shed 1 base, and the junction held 11 bases outside the gene matches. CDR1 is SQVTM and CDR2 is ANQGSEA in the germline V gene. CDR3 length equals 17 residues. The CDR3 DNA follows: TGCAGCGTTGATAGGTTAGCGGGAGTATCCCGCACAGATACGCAGTATTTT. It encodes CSVDRLAGVSRTDTQYF.

This chain uses TRBV4-1 with TRBJ2-5, with D possibly TRBD1 on 6 matching bases. CDR1 and CDR2 from the germline V gene are MGHRA and YSYEKL. The germline V and J ends were trimmed by 0 bases and 14 bases, with 19 bases remaining between them. CDR3 length equals 14 residues. The CDR3 nucleotides are TGCGCCAGCAGCCAAGATCCCGAACAGGGAAGAGATTACTTC. Encoded protein: CASSQDPEQGRDYF.

CDR3 DNA sequence: TGCAGCGCCAACTCTGGGGCCAACGTCCTGACTTTC. Residues: CSANSGANVLTF. The chain recombines TRBV29-1 with TRBJ2-6; D gene unclear. V was clipped by 7 bases and J by 0 bases, with 4 bases between them. The CDR3 is made up of 12 amino acids. CDR1 SQVTM and CDR2 ANQGSEA come from the germline V gene.

This rearrangement joins TRBV5-6 to TRBJ2-1; 7 positions agree with TRBD2. This CDR3 region has 17 residues. J gave up 7 bases and V 0 bases, and 13 bases lay outside the gene matches. Germline lookup yields CDR1 SGHDT and CDR2 YYEEEE. CDR3 region: CASSLAGDSGRGNEQFF. In DNA, the CDR3 is TGTGCCAGCAGCTTGGCGGGGGACTCGGGGAGGGGAAATGAGCAGTTCTTC.